The 20 T cell receptor beta chains reported below all come from one sample, sequenced in a study of glioma-infiltrating T cells. Using RNA template, CDR3s of TCR alpha and beta were amplified with iRepertoire arm-PCR. Each CDR3 protein is one row after TCRdb ran MiXCR on the multiplex PCR reads. The profile shows more than 85,000 distinct CDR3 sequences, less than 30% of them singletons. The source material was glioma tissue, nonneoplastic brain tissue, or PBMCs (not recorded which). The source is a human donor with low-grade glioma or glioblastoma, undergoing nonglioma brain surgery, or in good health (not recorded which).

This clonotype was counted many times. V usage is TRBV5-6 and J usage is TRBJ2-1; D unresolved. V was pared by 5 bases and J by 0 bases, with 12 bases between. The length of the CDR3 is 15 residues. The germline CDR1 and CDR2 sequences are SGHDT and YYEEEE. The CDR3 DNA is TGTGCCAGCAGGAAGACTTTGGGCTCCTACAATGAGCAGTTCTTC. Translated, it gives CASRKTLGSYNEQFF. Looking up the rest from reference TRBV5-6 and TRBJ2-1 gives the full variable domain: DAGVTQSPTHLIKTRGQQVTLRCSPKSGHDTVSWYQQALGQGPQFIFQYYEEEERQRGNFPDRFSGHQFPNYSSELNVNALLLGDSALYLCASRKTLGSYNEQFFGPGTRLTVL.

In its sample, this clonotype was seen a few times. The chain uses TRBV29-1 and TRBJ2-2; unclear D gene. Germline CDR1 SQVTM, CDR2 ANQGSEA. This CDR3 contains 11 residues. Trimming took off 6 bases at V and 1 base at J, with 3 bases between the two ends. CDR3 in DNA: TGCAGCGTAGGGAACACCGGGGAGCTGTTTTTT. The encoded protein is CSVGNTGELFF.

This clonotype was seen ten or more times. The rearrangement uses TRBV18 and TRBJ1-6; perhaps TRBD1 as D (5 bases). The CDR3 is 15 amino acids. Trimming cost V 3 bases and J 7 bases, with 13 bases left between them. CDR1 is KGHSH, CDR2 LQKENI, per germline. The CDR3 nucleotides read TGTGCCAGCTCACCGCTGCTAGGGGAGAATTCACCCCTCCACTTT. Translating it yields CASSPLLGENSPLHF.

This clonotype was detected many times. CDR3 in amino acids: CASSPQGSYNEQFF. The DNA of the CDR3 is TGTGCCAGCAGTCCGCAGGGATCCTACAATGAGCAGTTCTTC. V and J are TRBV27 and TRBJ2-1; maybe TRBD1 (5 bases). V lost 5 bases and J 1 base, leaving 9 bases between the germline ends. There are 14 residues in the CDR3. Germline loops: CDR1 MNHEY, CDR2 SMNVEV (reference sequence).

A remark on this clonotype: At one of its ends the junction is not consistent with the germline gene, which may arise from a read error. CDR3 in amino acids: CATSRRVGTTKAFF. CDR3 coding DNA: TGTGCCACCAGCAGAAGGGTGGGAACCACTAAAGCTTTCTTT. The chain joins TRBV15 to TRBJ1-1, with D uncertain. This CDR3 has 14 amino acids. CDR1 and CDR2 from the germline V gene are LNHNV and YYDKDF (reference sequence).

Comments on this clonotype: One junction end does not reproduce the germline sequence, and a read error may be involved. V usage is TRBV28 and J usage is TRBJ1-5; D is undetermined. Germline V gene data show CDR1 as MDHEN and CDR2 as SYDVKM. CDR3 length equals 17 residues. The CDR3 here is CASGLPHKAALNQPQHF. CDR3 nucleotides: TGTGCCAGCGGTTTACCCCACAAGGCGGCCCTGAATCAGCCCCAGCATTTT.

The chain recombines TRBV6-1 with TRBJ2-7; 10 bases align to TRBD1. Trimming took 6 bases from V and 10 from J; bases not matched to a gene: 12. The length of the CDR3 is 14 residues. CDR1 and CDR2 from the germline V gene are MNHNS and SASEGT. The CDR3 DNA sequence: TGTGCCAGCAGAGAACCGGGACAGGGGCCCGATCAGTACTTC. Translating gives CASREPGQGPDQYF.

A word on this clonotype: This may come from a read error, since a much larger clone is one base off. V is TRBV29-1 and J is TRBJ2-3; D call uncertain. Germline V gene lookup returns CDR1 SQVTM and CDR2 ANQGSEA. CDR3 length: 13 amino acids. CDR3 sequence reads: CSVVYRSTDTHYF. The CDR3 DNA sequence: TGCAGCGTTGTGTACAGATCCACAGATACGCATTATTTT.

Details on this clonotype: This could be a read error, since a much larger clone is one nucleotide away. The chain employs TRBV7-2 and TRBJ1-5, with D unclear. The length of the CDR3 is 15 residues. Germline V CDR1 and CDR2: SGHTA, FQGNSA. Trimming pared 5 bases from V and 3 bases from J, leaving 14 bases between. CDR3 region: CASSPTVAPNQPQHF. CDR3 bases: TGTGCCAGCAGCCCTACAGTGGCCCCCAATCAGCCCCAGCATTTT.

There are a few counts of this clonotype. This rearrangement joins TRBV29-1 to TRBJ2-7, with 8 positions matching TRBD2. The CDR3 extends over 14 amino acids. Germline CDR1 reads SQVTM; CDR2 reads ANQGSEA. Germline trimming cut 7 bases from V and 5 bases from J; bases unmatched to any gene: 13. The CDR3 loop reads CSALTSGSYDEQYF. The CDR3 DNA reads TGCAGCGCCCTTACGAGCGGGAGTTACGACGAGCAGTACTTC.

This clonotype has a count of ten or more. The chain is built from TRBV4-3 and TRBJ1-1; TRBD1 might be the D (5 bases). CDR3 length: 14 residues. Germline lookup yields CDR1 LGHNA and CDR2 YSLEER. Trimming left V 0 bases short and J 1 base short, with 6 bases between. The CDR3 reads CASSQEGGNTEAFF. CDR3 DNA: TGCGCCAGCAGCCAAGAGGGGGGGAACACTGAAGCTTTCTTT.

V usage is TRBV28 and J usage is TRBJ1-1; D remains ambiguous. In germline, CDR1 is MDHEN, CDR2 SYDVKM. This CDR3 comprises 14 residues. The DNA of the CDR3 is TGTTCCCTCATTTTCCTCCCGTCGTACCCTGCCGCTTTCTTT. It translates to CSLIFLPSYPAAFF.

V gene TRBV27 combines with J gene TRBJ2-1, with a tentative D call TRBD2 (5 bases). V was clipped by 3 bases and J by 3 bases, with 12 bases between them. Germline V CDR1 and CDR2: MNHEY, SMNVEV (reference sequence). The CDR3 sequence is 15 residues long. CDR3 DNA: TGTGCCAGCAGTTTCGGGCCCGGGGACTACAATGAGCAGTTCTTC. Its protein product is CASSFGPGDYNEQFF.

Of note for this clonotype: A much larger clone is a single base away; this may be a read error. The V call is TRBV4-2, the J call TRBJ1-6, with D perhaps TRBD1 (6 bases). The CDR3 sequence is 14 residues long. Germline V CDR1 and CDR2: LGHNA, YNFKEQ. The CDR3 spells CANSQEGGTSVLHF. In nucleotides, the CDR3 is TGTGCCAACAGCCAAGAGGGTGGGACATCGGTCCTCCACTTT.

The V gene is TRBV27, the J gene TRBJ2-1, with D uncertain. The germline V gene has CDR1 MNHEY and CDR2 SMNVEV (reference sequence). The CDR3 spans 10 residues. The CDR3 DNA reads TGTGACACGGAATACAATGAGCAGTTCTTC. Translated, it gives CDTEYNEQFF.

Note on this clonotype: One junction end does not reproduce the germline sequence, and a read error may be involved. This chain links TRBV20-1 with TRBJ1-2; D is uncertain. Looked up from germline, CDR1 is DFQATT and CDR2 is SNEGSKA (reference sequence). This CDR3 has 11 amino acids. CDR3 in DNA: TGCAGTGGGGAGGAGAACTATGGATACACCTTC. It encodes CSGEENYGYTF.

This clonotype was observed at least ten times. The gene calls are TRBV4-1 and TRBJ1-5, with a tentative D call TRBD1 (6 bases). V shed 3 bases and J shed 6 bases, with 15 bases lying between them. The CDR3 extends over 15 amino acids. Germline V gene sequence: CDR1 MGHRA, CDR2 YSYEKL. Here the CDR3 DNA reads TGCGCCAGCAGCCAGGTCAGAGGGGGAGGTCAGCCCCAGCATTTT. This sequence encodes CASSQVRGGGQPQHF.

This clonotype has at least ten counts. CDR3 nucleotide sequence: TGTGCCAGCAGTGACTCGGGGACAGGGATTGGAGATACGCAGTATTTT. The encoded protein is CASSDSGTGIGDTQYF. The J gene is TRBJ2-3, the V gene TRBV6-4, with TRBD1 matching over 9 bases. CDR1 and CDR2 (germline): MRHNA, SNTAGT. V dropped 0 bases and J dropped 5; count of bases not matched to a gene: 6. There are 16 residues in the CDR3.

Ten or more counts support this clonotype. The V gene is TRBV9, the J gene TRBJ2-5; no reliable D call. This CDR3 comprises 14 residues. The V end was cut by 0 bases, the J end by 9 bases, with 15 bases between. Germline V gene sequence: CDR1 SGDLS, CDR2 YYNGEE. In DNA, the CDR3 is TGTGCCAGCAGCGTAGTGGATAGTAGATCGGCCCAGTACTTC. Its translation is CASSVVDSRSAQYF. Supplemented by reference TRBV9 and TRBJ2-5, the full variable domain reads DSGVTQTPKHLITATGQRVTLRCSPRSGDLSVYWYQQSLDQGLQFLIQYYNGEERAKGNILERFSAQQFPDLHSELNLSSLELGDSALYFCASSVVDSRSAQYFGPGTRLLVL.

In this sample, this clonotype turned up many times. The rearrangement joins TRBV12-3 or TRBV12-4 to TRBJ1-1, with D possibly TRBD1 on 5 matching bases. The V gene lost 10 bases and the J gene lost 1 base, with 13 bases spanning the gap. The CDR3 is 13 amino acids. The CDR3: CATIRGWNTEAFF. In DNA form, the CDR3 reads TGTGCCACCATAAGGGGTTGGAACACTGAAGCTTTCTTT.